Each of the 16 T cell receptor beta chains below was sequenced from the same sample in a study of blood T cell repertoires in COVID-19. Using immunoSEQ multiplex PCR, the repertoire was profiled, and TCRdb retains in-frame clones only, with some absent. The table has 250,000 to 350,000 clones, roughly 90% seen once. Specimen: peripheral blood. The receptors stem from a woman in her sixties with acute or convalescent COVID-19.

J is TRBJ1-2 and V is TRBV12-3 or TRBV12-4, with 8 bases aligning to TRBD1. Losses at the gene ends were 5 bases for V and 4 bases for J; bases not matched to a gene: 3. The CDR3 has 13 amino acids. The CDR3 region is CASSATGGYGYTF. The CDR3 DNA is TGTGCCAGCAGTGCAACAGGGGGCTATGGCTACACCTTC.

V is TRBV19 and J is TRBJ1-1; 7 bases match TRBD1. The V and J ends lost 3 bases and 6 bases, in that order; junction bases with no gene match: 10. Germline V gene lookup returns CDR1 LNHDA and CDR2 SQIVND (reference sequence). The CDR3 is 15 amino acids. CDR3 DNA: TGTGCCAGTAGTATCTTGGCAGGGGGACGTTCTGAAGCTTTCTTT. This encodes CASSILAGGRSEAFF.

As regards this clone: Distinct nucleotide sequences in the sample also encode this CDR3. The V gene is TRBV20-1, the J gene TRBJ2-1; the D is unclear. The CDR3 runs to 10 residues. Between the trimmed V and J ends, which lost 6 bases and 3 bases, there was a span of 3 bases. Germline loops: CDR1 DFQATT, CDR2 SNEGSKA (reference sequence). DNA of the CDR3: TGCAGTGCCTACTACAATGAGCAGTTCTTC. Amino acids: CSAYYNEQFF.

The J gene is TRBJ2-1, the V gene TRBV18; 10 bases map to TRBD2. The CDR3 spans 17 residues. The J segment lost 7 bases and the V segment lost 3 bases, leaving 12 bases of the junction unmatched. Germline CDR1 and CDR2: KGHSH and LQKENI. The CDR3, as DNA: TGTGCCAGCTCACCGGAACACCTAGCGGGAGTTGGTAATGAGCAGTTCTTC. Translated, it gives CASSPEHLAGVGNEQFF.

CDR3 region: CASIRGTSESGELFF. In DNA form, the CDR3 reads TGTGCCAGCATTCGCGGGACTAGCGAATCCGGGGAGCTGTTTTTT. V is TRBV2 and J is TRBJ2-2; 10 nucleotides agree with TRBD2. Germline-derived CDR1 and CDR2 are SNHLY and FYNNEI. The CDR3 totals 15 residues. Trimming took 7 bases from V and 6 from J; bases not matched to a gene: 8.

V is TRBV18 and J is TRBJ1-4; TRBD1 might be the D (6 bases). V lost 0 bases and J 8 bases, leaving 16 bases between the germline ends. The germline V gene has CDR1 KGHSH and CDR2 LQKENI. CDR3 length: 16 amino acids. The CDR3 DNA follows: TGTGCCAGCTCACCACCGGCGACAGGATCGCGAGAAAAACTGTTTTTT. Protein sequence: CASSPPATGSREKLFF.

This clone is a singleton in its sample. The chain uses TRBV4-1 and TRBJ1-4, with TRBD1 as a possible D gene (5 bases). The CDR3 covers 14 residues. The V end lost 1 base, the J end lost 4 bases, and 7 bases lay between the germline ends. CDR1 MGHRA and CDR2 YSYEKL come from the germline V gene. The CDR3 protein is CASSQGQINEKLFF. The CDR3, as DNA: TGCGCCAGCAGCCAAGGACAGATTAATGAAAAACTGTTTTTT.

V and J are TRBV18 and TRBJ1-5, with 7 bases aligning to TRBD1. Germline V lookup: CDR1 KGHSH, CDR2 LQKENI. The CDR3 extends over 14 amino acids. After removal of 6 bases from V and 3 bases from J, the junction contained 5 bases not matched to a gene. The CDR3 DNA is TGTGCCAGCTCCCGACAGGGAGTCAATCAGCCCCAGCATTTT. This gives the protein CASSRQGVNQPQHF. Combining the CDR3 with reference TRBV18 and TRBJ1-5 gives the whole variable domain NAGVMQNPRHLVRRRGQEARLRCSPMKGHSHVYWYRQLPEEGLKFMVYLQKENIIDESGMPKERFSAEFPKEGPSILRIQQVVRGDSAAYFCASSRQGVNQPQHFGDGTRLSIL.

V usage is TRBV30 and J usage is TRBJ2-6; D unresolved. With 2 bases removed from V and 4 bases from J, the gap between germline ends came to 9 bases. Germline V lookup: CDR1 GTSNPN, CDR2 SVGIG (reference sequence). CDR3 size: 14 residues. CDR3 residues: CAWSLRSGANVLTF. The CDR3, as DNA: TGTGCCTGGAGTCTCAGGTCCGGGGCCAACGTCCTGACTTTC.

The V call is TRBV5-6, the J call TRBJ1-1, with D unresolved. Germline V gives CDR1 SGHDT, CDR2 YYEEEE. The CDR3 sequence is 14 residues long. V lost 0 bases, J lost 1 base, and 7 bases lay in between. CDR3: CASSLDLSNTEAFF. For the CDR3, the DNA is TGTGCCAGCAGCTTGGACTTGTCGAACACTGAAGCTTTCTTT. Variable domain in full (rest from reference TRBV5-6 and TRBJ1-1): DAGVTQSPTHLIKTRGQQVTLRCSPKSGHDTVSWYQQALGQGPQFIFQYYEEEERQRGNFPDRFSGHQFPNYSSELNVNALLLGDSALYLCASSLDLSNTEAFFGQGTRLTVV.

This chain joins TRBV7-2 and TRBJ1-6; 7 bases are a match to TRBD1. Trimming removed 5 bases from V and 9 bases from J; junction bases left unmatched: 13. CDR1 is SGHTA, CDR2 FQGNSA, per germline. The CDR3 is 16 residues long. The CDR3 DNA reads as TGTGCCAGCAGCGGGAAAGACAGGGAAAGGGCTTCACCCCTCCACTTT. Amino acid sequence: CASSGKDRERASPLHF.

This clone was found a few times. The chain is built from TRBV15 and TRBJ1-1; 7 bases agree with TRBD1. The CDR3 spans 15 residues. The V segment lost 0 bases and the J segment 3 bases; nucleotides outside the gene matches: 4. Germline V gives CDR1 LNHNV, CDR2 YYDKDF (reference sequence). In nucleotides, the CDR3 is TGTGCCACCAGCAGAGATTTCCAGGGGGACACTGAAGCTTTCTTT. Translated: CATSRDFQGDTEAFF.

The rearrangement links TRBV7-8 to TRBJ1-4; TRBD1 agrees at 9 bases. J was trimmed by 3 bases and V by 4 bases; bases with no gene match: 6. Looked up from germline, CDR1 is SGHVS and CDR2 is FQNEAQ. The CDR3 is 16 residues long. For the CDR3, the DNA is TGTGCCAGCAGCTGGACACAGGGGGCAGCTAATGAAAAACTGTTTTTT. It is translated as CASSWTQGAANEKLFF.

The CDR3, as DNA: TGTGCCAGCAGCTATAGGAGCCTAGGACAAGAGACCCAGTACTTC. This translates into CASSYRSLGQETQYF. The chain links TRBV7-9 to TRBJ2-5; D is ambiguous. This CDR3 is built from 15 residues. V lost 4 bases, J lost 2 bases, and 14 bases lay in between. Germline CDR1 SEHNR, CDR2 FQNEAQ (reference sequence).

The V gene is TRBV5-1, the J gene TRBJ1-4; D unresolved. The V and J ends lost 1 base and 5 bases respectively, with 9 bases between them. This CDR3 contains 14 residues. Germline CDR1 reads SGHRS; CDR2 reads YFSETQ. In DNA form, the CDR3 reads TGCGCCAGCAGCTTGATGGGCCTCAATGAAAAACTGTTTTTT. Translated, it gives CASSLMGLNEKLFF.

V usage is TRBV30 and J usage is TRBJ2-5; 11 positions agree with TRBD2. The CDR3 runs to 14 residues. The V gene's germline CDR1 is GTSNPN and CDR2 SVGIG (reference sequence). The V and J ends lost 2 bases and 8 bases, in that order; junction bases with no gene match: 7. The CDR3 DNA reads TGTGCCTGGAGTTGGGTGGGACTAGCGGACACCCAGTACTTC. Its translation: CAWSWVGLADTQYF. The variable domain in full, completed from reference TRBV30 and TRBJ2-5, reads SQTIHQWPATLVQPVGSPLSLECTVEGTSNPNLYWYRQAAGRGLQLLFYSVGIGQISSEVPQNLSASRPQDRQFILSSKKLLLSDSGFYLCAWSWVGLADTQYFGPGTRLLVL.